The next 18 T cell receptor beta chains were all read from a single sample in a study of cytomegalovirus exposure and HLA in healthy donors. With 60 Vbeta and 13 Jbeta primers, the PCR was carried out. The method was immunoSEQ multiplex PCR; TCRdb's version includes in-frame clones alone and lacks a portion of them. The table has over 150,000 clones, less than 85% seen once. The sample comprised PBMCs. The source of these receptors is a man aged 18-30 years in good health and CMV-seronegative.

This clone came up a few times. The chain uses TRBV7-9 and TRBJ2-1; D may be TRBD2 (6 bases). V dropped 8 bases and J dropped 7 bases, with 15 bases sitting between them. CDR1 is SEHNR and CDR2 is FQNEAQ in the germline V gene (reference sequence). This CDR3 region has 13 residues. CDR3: CASRGGVDNEQFF. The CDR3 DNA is TGTGCCAGCCGGGGCGGGGTGGATAATGAGCAGTTCTTC.

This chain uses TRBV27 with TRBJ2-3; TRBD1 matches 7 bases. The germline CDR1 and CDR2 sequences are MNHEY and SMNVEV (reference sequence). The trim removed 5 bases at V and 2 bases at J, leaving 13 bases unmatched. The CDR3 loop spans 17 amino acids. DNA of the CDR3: TGTGCCAGCAGTCCAGGACAGGCCTTGACTATCACAGATACGCAGTATTTT. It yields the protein CASSPGQALTITDTQYF.

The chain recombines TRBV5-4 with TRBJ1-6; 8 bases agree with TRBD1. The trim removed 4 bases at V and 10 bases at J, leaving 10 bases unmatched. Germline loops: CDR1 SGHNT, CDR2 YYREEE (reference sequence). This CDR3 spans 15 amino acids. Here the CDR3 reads CASSTLTGVGSPLHF. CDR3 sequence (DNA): TGTGCCAGCAGCACCCTGACAGGGGTGGGATCACCCCTCCACTTT.

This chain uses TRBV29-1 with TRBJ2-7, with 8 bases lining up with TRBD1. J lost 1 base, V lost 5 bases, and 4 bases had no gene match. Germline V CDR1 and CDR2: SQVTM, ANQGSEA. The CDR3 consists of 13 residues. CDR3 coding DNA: TGCAGCGTTCGGAGGACAGGGTCCTACGAGCAGTACTTC. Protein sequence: CSVRRTGSYEQYF.

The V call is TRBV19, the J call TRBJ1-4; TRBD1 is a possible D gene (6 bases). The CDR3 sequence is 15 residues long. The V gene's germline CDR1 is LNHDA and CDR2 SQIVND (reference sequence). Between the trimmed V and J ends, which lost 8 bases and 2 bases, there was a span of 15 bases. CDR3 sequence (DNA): TGTGCCAGTGCCAACTTAGGGGGTACTAATGAAAAACTGTTTTTT. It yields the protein CASANLGGTNEKLFF.

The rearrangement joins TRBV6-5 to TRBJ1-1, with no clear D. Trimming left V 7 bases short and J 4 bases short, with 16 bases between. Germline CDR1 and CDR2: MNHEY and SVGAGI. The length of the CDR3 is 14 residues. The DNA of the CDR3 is TGTGCCAGCACCGCTCCGGGAGGCAGCACTGAAGCTTTCTTT. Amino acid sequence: CASTAPGGSTEAFF.

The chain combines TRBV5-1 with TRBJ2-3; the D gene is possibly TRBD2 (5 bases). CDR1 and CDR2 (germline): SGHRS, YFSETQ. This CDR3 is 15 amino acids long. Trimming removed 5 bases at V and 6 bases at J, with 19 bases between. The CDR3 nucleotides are TGCGCCAGCAGGCTGACGGGGATTATTGTGGATACGCAGTATTTT. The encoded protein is CASRLTGIIVDTQYF.

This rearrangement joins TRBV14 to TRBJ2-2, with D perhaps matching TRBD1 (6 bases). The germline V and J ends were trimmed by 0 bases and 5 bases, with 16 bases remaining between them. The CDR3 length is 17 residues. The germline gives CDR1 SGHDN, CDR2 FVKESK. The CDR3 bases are TGTGCCAGCAGCCAAGATCTCAGGGACAAGATAACCGGGGAGCTGTTTTTT. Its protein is CASSQDLRDKITGELFF.

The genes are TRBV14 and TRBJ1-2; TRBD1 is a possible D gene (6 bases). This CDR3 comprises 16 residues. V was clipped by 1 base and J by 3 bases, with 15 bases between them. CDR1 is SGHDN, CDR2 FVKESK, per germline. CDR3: CASSQVGYREYYGYTF. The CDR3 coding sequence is TGTGCCAGCAGCCAAGTGGGGTACAGGGAATACTATGGCTACACCTTC. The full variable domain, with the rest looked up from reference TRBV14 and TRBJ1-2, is EAGVTQFPSHSVIEKGQTVTLRCDPISGHDNLYWYRRVMGKEIKFLLHFVKESKQDESGMPNNRFLAERTGGTYSTLKVQPAELEDSGVYFCASSQVGYREYYGYTFGSGTRLTVV.

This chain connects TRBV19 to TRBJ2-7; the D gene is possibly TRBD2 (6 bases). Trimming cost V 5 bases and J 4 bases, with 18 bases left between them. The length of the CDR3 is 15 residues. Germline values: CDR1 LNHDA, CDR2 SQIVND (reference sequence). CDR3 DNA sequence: TGTGCCAGTAGTCCCCCCGGAGGGCTGATTTACGAGCAGTACTTC. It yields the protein CASSPPGGLIYEQYF. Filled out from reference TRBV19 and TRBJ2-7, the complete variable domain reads DGGITQSPKYLFRKEGQNVTLSCEQNLNHDAMYWYRQDPGQGLRLIYYSQIVNDFQKGDIAEGYSVSREKKESFPLTVTSAQKNPTAFYLCASSPPGGLIYEQYFGPGTRLTVT.

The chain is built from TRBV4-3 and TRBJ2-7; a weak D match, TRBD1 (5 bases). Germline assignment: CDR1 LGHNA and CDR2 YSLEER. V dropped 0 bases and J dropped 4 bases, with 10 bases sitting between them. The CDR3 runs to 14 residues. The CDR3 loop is CASSQEDRSYEQYF. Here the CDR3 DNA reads TGCGCCAGCAGCCAAGAAGACAGAAGTTACGAGCAGTACTTC.

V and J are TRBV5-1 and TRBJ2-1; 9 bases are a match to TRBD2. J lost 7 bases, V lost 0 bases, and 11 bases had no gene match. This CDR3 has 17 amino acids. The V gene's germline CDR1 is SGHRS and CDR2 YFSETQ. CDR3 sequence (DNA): TGCGCCAGCAGCTTGGGGCTACTTAGCGGGAGAGGAAATGAGCAGTTCTTC. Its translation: CASSLGLLSGRGNEQFF.

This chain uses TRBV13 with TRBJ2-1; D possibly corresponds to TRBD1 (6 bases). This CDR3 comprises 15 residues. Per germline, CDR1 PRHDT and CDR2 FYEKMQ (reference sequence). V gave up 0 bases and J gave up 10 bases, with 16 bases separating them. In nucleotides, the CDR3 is TGTGCCAGCAGCTTAGGTGTGGGGGCCTCACAGGAGCAGTTCTTC. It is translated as CASSLGVGASQEQFF.

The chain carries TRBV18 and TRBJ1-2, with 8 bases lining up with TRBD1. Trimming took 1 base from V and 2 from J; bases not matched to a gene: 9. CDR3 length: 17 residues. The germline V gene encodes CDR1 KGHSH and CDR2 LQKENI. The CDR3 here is CASSPLGAGGTNYGYTF. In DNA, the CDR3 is TGTGCCAGCTCACCACTGGGAGCAGGGGGCACGAACTATGGCTACACCTTC.

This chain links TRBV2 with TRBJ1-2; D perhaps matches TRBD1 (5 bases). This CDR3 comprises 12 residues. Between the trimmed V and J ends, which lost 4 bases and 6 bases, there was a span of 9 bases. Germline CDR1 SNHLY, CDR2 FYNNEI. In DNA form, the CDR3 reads TGTGCCAGCAGTGGTTGGGGCGATGGCTACACCTTC. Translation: CASSGWGDGYTF.

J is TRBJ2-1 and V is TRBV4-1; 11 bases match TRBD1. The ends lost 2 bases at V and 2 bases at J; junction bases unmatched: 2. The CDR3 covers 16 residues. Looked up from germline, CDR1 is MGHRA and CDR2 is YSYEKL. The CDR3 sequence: CASSQRTGGTYNEQFF. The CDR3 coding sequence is TGCGCCAGCAGCCAACGGACAGGGGGCACCTACAATGAGCAGTTCTTC.

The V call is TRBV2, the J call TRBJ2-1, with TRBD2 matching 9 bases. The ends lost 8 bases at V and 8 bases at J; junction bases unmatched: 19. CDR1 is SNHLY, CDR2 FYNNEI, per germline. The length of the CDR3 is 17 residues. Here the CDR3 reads CASGGEDGGGVFDEQFF. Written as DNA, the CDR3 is TGTGCCAGCGGAGGGGAGGATGGCGGGGGGGTTTTCGATGAGCAGTTCTTC.

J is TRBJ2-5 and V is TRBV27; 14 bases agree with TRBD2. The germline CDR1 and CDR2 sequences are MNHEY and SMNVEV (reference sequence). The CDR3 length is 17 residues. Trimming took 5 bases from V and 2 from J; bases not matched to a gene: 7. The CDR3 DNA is TGTGCCAGCAGTCCGGGACTAGCGGGGGACGCTCAAGAGACCCAGTACTTC. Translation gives CASSPGLAGDAQETQYF.